This T cell receptor (beta chain) was documented in a study of cytomegalovirus exposure and HLA in healthy donors listed by TCRdb under 2017. Concerning the study at large: According to an earlier analysis of 587 of the donors, roughly 180 million T cells yielded 100 million or so unique TCR beta sequences and approximately 280 Gb of sequence data. An early release that covered about 600 HLA-typed donors contained about 290 gigabases of sequencing data and tens of millions of unique TCR sequences. The genetic ancestry cluster associated with self-reported Caucasian donors included about 81% of the 300 to 450 genotyped donors. The study was designed to test whether signatures of past pathogen exposure could be identified by cataloging public T cell receptors. The T cell repertoires of 666 subjects were profiled by immunosequencing and related to cytomegalovirus serostatus. A separate validation cohort of roughly 130 different subjects was used in addition to the approximately 610-subject first cohort. To predict cytomegalovirus infection status, the study brought together high-throughput TCR immunosequencing, statistical association of individual TCRs with disease status, and machine learning. A later analysis re-analyzed previously published TCR beta repertoires from roughly 630 donors and added high-resolution HLA genotyping to study TCR occurrence patterns. In the later analysis, no new phenotypic data were used to find candidate immune exposures; instead, reliance was placed on TCR beta sequences and their occurrence across donors. An earlier analysis of about 600 of the donors used high-throughput TCR beta sequencing to judge whether each TCR beta V gene segment behaved as functional or pseudogenic. Donor age, sex, ethnicity and CMV serostatus were compiled together with the repertoire data. A later genetic analysis used genome-wide SNP genotypes for about 60% of the 666 donors, treating that subset as a discovery cohort. All discovery cohort repertoires had been generated on a single sequencing platform. Both class I and class II loci were covered by HLA typing, at four-digit resolution. The number of typed donors differed by locus: about 620-630 for A, B, C, DRB1 and DQB1; about 520 for DQA1; approximately 600 for DPA1; and some 470 for DPB1. Because of strong linkage in the cohort, roughly five DR-DQ haplotypes were treated as single units for association and clustering. On average, roughly 240,000 unique TCR beta nucleotide sequences were sequenced per donor among 398 genotyped donors of the cohort, with around 19% of those sequences being non-productive. General findings and caveats noted by the study authors: According to a later genetic analysis, donors in an Asian-associated ancestry cluster had fewer N-insertions in productive TCRs than the roughly 670-donor mean. Specific HLA alleles were associated with 15,000 to 20,000 TCR beta sequences at a false discovery rate of 0.05 in a later analysis. The authors suggested that the approach could potentially be generalized to other disease states and immunological phenotypes. In a later analysis, several top co-occurrence clusters were reported to appear linked to parvovirus B19, influenza, CMV and Epstein-Barr virus. Three of the identified cytomegalovirus-associated TCR beta chains were confirmed in vitro to be specific for cytomegalovirus antigens. The classifier was reported to diagnose cytomegalovirus status with high specificity and sensitivity in both the original and validation cohorts. Most CMV-associated TCR beta chains appeared to be HLA-restricted in a later analysis, and the HLA associations seemed to be driven largely by CMV exposure. Because the 87-base-pair reads could not distinguish some IMGT-functional V segments, including TRBV6-2 and TRBV6-3, those segments were excluded. A further reported finding was that TCR beta sequences accurately predicted the HLA-A and HLA-B alleles for most subjects in the first cohort. V-gene and J-gene trimming of TCR beta chains was associated with a missense DCLRE1C variant in a later genetic analysis, and the association was replicated in an independent cohort. This cohort had only TCR beta chains sequenced, and the lack of alpha or paired-chain data limited which features could be detected. Correlated functional status among segregating V segments might reflect linkage disequilibrium, but an unknown experimental factor could not be ruled out. Immune exposure information for the cohort was limited to CMV serostatus. Around 16 rarely observed V segments, including chromosome 9 orphons, were excluded from the earlier analysis of several hundred of the donors because counts were too low. In an earlier analysis of under 600 of the donors, most TCR beta V segments were observed in productive rearrangements about 87% or about 30% of the time, broadly matching IMGT annotations. Because some donors lacked HLA typing at each locus, the association tests relied only on the typed subset. Compared with equally common non-associated chains, HLA-associated TCR beta chains in a later analysis were more clonally expanded and had lower generation probabilities. The study gave a list of about 150 TCR beta chains associated with cytomegalovirus. In a later analysis, TCR association rates were found to vary across HLA loci, with the most associated TCRs seen for DRB1 alleles and the fewest for HLA-C alleles. A group of highly shared sequence variants was considered likely to be a technical artifact of the sequencing pipeline. When HLA alleles, especially DR and DQ, strongly co-occurred, TCR associations were difficult to assign to individual alleles. The presence/absence analyses assumed that sequencing depth was roughly uniform across donors, and that assumption may not be true. Most TCR sequences were observed very rarely across donors, whereas some public TCRs were present in many individuals.

The cohort was made up of 650 to 700 healthy bone marrow donors. Cohort members were all nominally healthy when sampled, although unrecorded immune exposures were likely present. The donor tested CMV seronegative and was one of the 352 seronegative cohort members. Each donor provided a peripheral blood sample, and peripheral blood mononuclear cells were used for TCR beta sequencing. Genomic DNA extraction from the blood cell samples was performed with the Qiagen DNeasy Blood Extraction Kit. The library was produced with the immunoSEQ multiplex PCR assay. A mixture of 60 forward primers for TCR Vbeta segments and 13 reverse primers for TCR Jbeta segments was used in the multiplex PCR. The CDR3 region of rearranged TCR beta genes was amplified from genomic DNA with a multiplex PCR assay. The amplified TCR beta libraries were sequenced on the Illumina HiSeq System as 87-base-pair reads. In the source study's methods: In a later analysis, approximately 74 million unique TCR beta chains were counted across the 500 to 850 repertoires, and roughly 10 million of these chains were shared by at least two donors. Raw reads were error-corrected and collapsed into unique sequences with a nearest-neighbor algorithm that merged closely related sequences to remove PCR and sequencing errors. CDR3 sequences were aligned to IMGT reference sequences to assign V, D and J gene segments. Each retained sequence needed at least a six-nucleotide match to both a V gene segment and a J gene segment. Rearrangements were classified as productive when the CDR3 lacked stop codons and remained in frame with V and J, and all other rearrangements were classified as non-productive. Following IMGT convention, CDR3 was defined as the stretch from the second conserved V-encoded cysteine up to the conserved J-encoded phenylalanine. In an earlier analysis of 587 of the donors, sequences lacking an unambiguous match to a single V gene segment were excluded. An earlier analysis of around 600 of the donors classified V segments as functional when productive rearrangements were above 56.7% and as segregating when the standard deviation between donors was above 5%. A statistical classification framework was built for diagnosing cytomegalovirus status from the catalog of TCR beta chain sequences. In a later analysis, TCR nucleotide sequences were compared against IMGT/GENE-DB human TR gene sequences so that V and J genes could be assigned. In a later analysis, CDR3 sequences and most-parsimonious VDJ recombination scenarios were assigned using the TCRdist pipeline. A later analysis defined each TCR beta chain by its CDR3 amino acid sequence plus V-gene family, and excluded reads lacking a unique V-gene family. In a later analysis, some 600 highly shared, low-generation-probability nucleotide sequences were removed to address suspected cross-contamination and a sequencing artifact. In a later analysis, a clonal expansion index was calculated for each public chain from normalized within-repertoire ranks of inferred template counts. A later analysis computed generation probabilities with a VDJ recombination model fitted to out-of-frame rearrangements, and checked the results against IGoR. A later analysis scored TCR-TCR, TCR-HLA and TCR-CMV co-occurrence with hypergeometric tests, applying a repertoire-size bias correction to TCR pairs. In a later analysis, false discovery rates were estimated by permuting HLA or CMV assignments 20 times. In a later analysis, co-occurring TCRs were grouped using DBSCAN, and TCRdist sequence similarity was added for clustering within HLA-allele-positive subsets. Repertoires with fewer than 30,000 or more than 120,000 public chains were left out of co-occurrence clustering, as were about 5 repertoires with anomalous nucleotide sharing. The clones in this table, taken by TCRdb from immuneACCESS, are in-frame only. Not every clone is retained; where verified, under half of the shortfall comes from an unresolved V gene, and the cause of the rest is unknown. V and J calls and clone size are given by that table; D and trimming were obtained from the DNA. The sample profile shows about 170,000 clones; approximately 67% of them were found once. 2.5% to 3.5% of the sample is taken by the ten largest.

With regard to this clone: Which antigen it targets is not known. Base qualities are not at hand, and no much larger clone is one base apart.

Looking up the germline V gene yields CDR1 MNHEY and CDR2 SVGAGI. The CDR3 runs 15 amino acids, cysteine and phenylalanine included. The read is trimmed to its CDR3 DNA, 45 bases read in frame from base 1. V trim: 5 bases; J trim: 1 base; unmatched bases: 3. The receptor's source is a middle-aged man in good health and CMV-seronegative. What was sequenced was PBMCs. The chain employs TRBV6-5 and TRBJ2-3, with 10 middle bases fitting TRBD2. CDR3 region: CASSPGTSGTDTQYF. The sequenced DNA is TGTGCCAGCAGTCCCGGGACTAGCGGCACAGATACGCAGTATTTT.